Listed below are T cell receptor beta chains from one sample, sequenced in a study of early T cells in non-severe SARS-CoV-2 infection. TCRdb used MiXCR to reprocess the 5' RACE reads, holding one entry per CDR3 protein. The table lists around 80,000 distinct CDR3 sequences, 13% of them singletons. Sequenced: whole blood. These receptors all stem from an adult who was a healthcare worker with PCR-confirmed SARS-CoV-2 infection or an uninfected control (not recorded which). Each CDR3 is given with its conserved first and last residue. The D gene is left open where the match is weak. Rows may omit the clone size; those that give it use once, few, many or a size class.

D	size	V	J	CDR3	DNA
NA	many	TRBV5-1	TRBJ2-6	CASSLQYSGANVLTF	TGCGCCAGCAGCCTACAGTATTCTGGGGCCAACGTCCTGACTTTC
NA	many	TRBV6-5	TRBJ1-1	CASSTPYRDSTEAFF	TGTGCCAGCAGTACCCCCTACAGGGATTCCACTGAAGCTTTCTTT
NA	NA	TRBV6-2/TRBV6-3	TRBJ1-1	CASSPKQGVGAEAFF	TGTGCCAGCAGTCCGAAACAGGGAGTAGGCGCTGAAGCTTTCTTT
NA	NA	TRBV5-6	TRBJ1-4	CASSFGPSNEKLFF	TGTGCCAGCAGCTTCGGCCCCTCTAATGAAAAACTGTTTTTT
TRBD1	few	TRBV29-1	TRBJ2-3	CSARDRVLMDTQYF	TGCAGCGCCCGGGACAGGGTTTTAATGGATACGCAGTATTTT
NA	NA	TRBV29-1	TRBJ2-2	CSVEVQRIGAVIAGELFF	TGCAGCGTTGAAGTCCAAAGGATCGGGGCAGTTATTGCCGGGGAGCTGTTTTTT
NA	NA	TRBV7-3	TRBJ1-6	CASSFFHF	TGTGCCAGCAGCTTCTTCCACTTT
TRBD2	few	TRBV20-1	TRBJ2-7	CSALQIAASGRAWVEQYF	TGCAGTGCTTTACAGATCGCGGCTAGCGGGAGGGCTTGGGTTGAGCAGTACTTC
TRBD1	NA	TRBV12-3/TRBV12-4	TRBJ1-2	CASSLAQSGGGGYTF	TGTGCCAGCAGTTTAGCCCAGTCAGGGGGCGGTGGCTACACCTTC
NA	NA	TRBV5-6	TRBJ1-2	CASSLGQLNYGYTF	TGTGCCAGCAGCTTAGGACAACTGAATTATGGCTACACCTTC
NA	few	TRBV7-2	TRBJ2-1	CASSLGLSVYNEQFF	TGTGCCAGCAGCTTAGGACTATCGGTCTACAATGAGCAGTTCTTC
TRBD1	many	TRBV5-1	TRBJ2-7	CASSPGQGREYF	TGCGCCAGCAGCCCGGGACAGGGGAGGGAGTACTTC
NA	many	TRBV5-4	TRBJ2-5	CASSPDSTQETQYF	TGTGCCAGCAGCCCCGACAGCACCCAAGAGACCCAGTACTTC
TRBD1	many	TRBV7-6	TRBJ2-2	CASSPRGQATGELFF	TGTGCCAGCAGCCCCAGGGGGCAGGCCACCGGGGAGCTGTTTTTT
TRBD2	NA	TRBV5-1	TRBJ2-1	CASSSPEGTSGSGSYNEQFF	TGCGCCAGCAGCTCCCCTGAGGGGACTAGCGGGAGCGGCTCCTACAATGAGCAGTTCTTC
NA	NA	TRBV29-1	TRBJ1-2	CSVEREPYGYTF	TGCAGCGTTGAAAGGGAGCCCTATGGCTACACCTTC
NA	many	TRBV27	TRBJ2-7	CASSLSGGYYEQYF	TGTGCCAGCAGTTTATCTGGTGGGTACTACGAGCAGTACTTC
NA	many	TRBV29-1	TRBJ2-4	CSATSENIDRQYF	TGCAGCGCTACGTCGGAGAACATCGACCGGCAGTACTTC
NA	few	TRBV20-1	TRBJ2-7	CSASSPVLSYEQYF	TGCAGTGCTAGTTCGCCAGTCTTGAGCTACGAGCAGTACTTC
NA	few	TRBV3-1	TRBJ2-7	CASSQRRRYEQYF	TGTGCCAGCTCTCAGCGGAGAAGGTACGAGCAGTACTTC
NA	few	TRBV5-5	TRBJ1-2	CASSSPPRGFDNYGYTF	TGTGCCAGCAGCTCACCCCCCCGGGGCTTTGATAACTATGGCTACACCTTC
TRBD1	many	TRBV6-6	TRBJ1-6	CASSYDRANSPLHF	TGTGCCAGCAGTTACGACAGGGCAAATTCACCCCTCCACTTT
TRBD2	few	TRBV20-1	TRBJ2-3	CSATWPSGRGLLDTQYF	TGCAGTGCTACCTGGCCTAGCGGGAGGGGTCTGCTAGATACGCAGTATTTT
NA	NA	TRBV14	TRBJ2-7	CASSHSRGTGEQYF	TGTGCCAGCAGCCATAGTCGAGGGACGGGCGAGCAGTACTTC
TRBD1	many	TRBV18	TRBJ2-1	CASSAGGYNEQFF	TGTGCCAGCTCAGCAGGGGGCTACAATGAGCAGTTCTTC
TRBD2	NA	TRBV6-2/TRBV6-3	TRBJ2-1	CASSYSGTSGSYNEQFF	TGTGCCAGCAGTTACTCTGGGACTAGCGGCTCCTACAATGAGCAGTTCTTC
NA	many	TRBV29-1	TRBJ2-2	CSVDSNTGELFF	TGCAGCGTTGACAGCAACACCGGGGAGCTGTTTTTT
TRBD2	many	TRBV5-1	TRBJ2-1	CASSLALAGVSSYNEQFF	TGCGCCAGCAGCTTGGCGCTAGCGGGGGTGAGCTCCTACAATGAGCAGTTCTTC
NA	many	TRBV19	TRBJ2-1	CASSGSPGGSYNEQFF	TGTGCCAGTAGTGGCAGCCCAGGAGGGTCCTACAATGAGCAGTTCTTC
TRBD1	many	TRBV5-1	TRBJ2-5	CASSPTPGQGASETQYF	TGCGCCAGCAGCCCGACCCCGGGACAGGGGGCCTCGGAGACCCAGTACTTC
NA	few	TRBV18	TRBJ1-2	CASSAESNYGYTF	TGTGCCAGCTCTGCAGAATCTAACTATGGCTACACCTTC
NA	few	TRBV4-2	TRBJ1-2	CASSQEGLGYTF	TGTGCCAGCAGCCAAGAAGGTTTAGGCTACACCTTC
NA	many	TRBV5-1	TRBJ2-2	CASSRPRESATGELFF	TGCGCCAGCAGCCGACCCAGGGAATCGGCCACCGGGGAGCTGTTTTTT
TRBD1	many	TRBV18	TRBJ1-2	CASSPQSQGGATLNYGYTF	TGTGCCAGCTCACCACAATCCCAGGGGGGCGCTACACTTAACTATGGCTACACCTTC
TRBD1	NA	TRBV12-3/TRBV12-4	TRBJ2-2	CASSSLITGGSRGELFF	TGTGCCAGCAGTTCCCTGATCACAGGGGGCTCGCGCGGGGAGCTGTTTTTT
NA	few	TRBV3-1	TRBJ1-1	CASSQMSEAFF	TGTGCCAGCAGCCAAATGAGTGAAGCTTTCTTT
NA	NA	TRBV29-1	TRBJ1-1	CSVVSGSNTEAFF	TGCAGCGTTGTTTCAGGGTCGAACACTGAAGCTTTCTTT
NA	few	TRBV6-2/TRBV6-3	TRBJ1-2	CASSYPDKNYGYTF	TGTGCCAGCAGTTACCCCGACAAGAACTATGGCTACACCTTC
NA	few	TRBV18	TRBJ2-5	CASSPMETQYF	TGTGCCAGCTCACCAATGGAGACCCAGTACTTC
NA	NA	TRBV9	TRBJ2-3	CASSVARSTDTQYF	TGTGCCAGCAGCGTAGCCAGAAGCACAGATACGCAGTATTTT
NA	many	TRBV7-8	TRBJ1-3	CASSLSLGSSGNTIYF	TGTGCCAGCAGCTTATCACTGGGAAGCTCTGGAAACACCATATATTTT
NA	NA	TRBV20-1	TRBJ1-1	CSAQVRDTEAFF	TGCAGTGCCCAGGTGCGGGACACTGAAGCTTTCTTT
NA	many	TRBV29-1	TRBJ1-2	CSVDGNGYTF	TGCAGCGTTGACGGGAATGGCTACACCTTC
NA	many	TRBV18	TRBJ1-1	CASSPGREAFF	TGTGCCAGCTCACCCGGCAGGGAAGCTTTCTTT
NA	few	TRBV20-1	TRBJ1-1	CSASEFGSMNTEAFF	TGCAGTGCTAGTGAATTTGGCAGCATGAACACTGAAGCTTTCTTT